Shown below are 28 T cell receptor beta chains from a single sample sequenced in a study of blood T cell repertoires in COVID-19. Clones were sequenced by immunoSEQ multiplex PCR, and TCRdb holds only the in-frame ones, with some missing. The profile shows under 200,000 clones, around 80% of them singletons. The sample taken for sequencing was PBMCs or T cells enriched from blood (not recorded which). These receptors were collected from a middle-aged man who had recovered from COVID-19.

V is TRBV18 and J is TRBJ1-4, with 7 bases matching TRBD1. Germline loops: CDR1 KGHSH, CDR2 LQKENI. The ends lost 3 bases at V and 0 bases at J; junction bases unmatched: 1. The CDR3 sequence is 15 residues long. CDR3 residues: CASSPGTATNEKLFF. CDR3 DNA: TGTGCCAGCTCACCCGGGACAGCAACTAATGAAAAACTGTTTTTT.

The chain carries TRBV6-5 and TRBJ1-2; 7 bases map to TRBD1. This CDR3 is 13 amino acids long. Germline V gene lookup returns CDR1 MNHEY and CDR2 SVGAGI. With V trimmed by 5 bases and J by 3 bases, 3 bases remained unmatched. The CDR3 DNA follows: TGTGCCAGCAGTACAGGGGAGGACTATGGCTACACCTTC. It encodes CASSTGEDYGYTF.

The J gene is TRBJ2-1, the V gene TRBV27, with 11 positions matching TRBD2. Germline CDR1 reads MNHEY; CDR2 reads SMNVEV (reference sequence). This CDR3 is built from 15 residues. V was pared by 3 bases and J by 6 bases, with 4 bases of the junction left unmatched. CDR3 DNA sequence: TGTGCCAGCAGTTTGCCCCTAGCGGGGGGCAATGAGCAGTTCTTC. This gives the protein CASSLPLAGGNEQFF.

The chain couples TRBV7-9 to TRBJ1-3, with 8 bases fitting TRBD1. Germline V lookup: CDR1 SEHNR, CDR2 FQNEAQ (reference sequence). This CDR3 comprises 16 residues. With V trimmed by 5 bases and J by 12 bases, 18 bases remained unmatched. The CDR3 is CASSLSGQADGSVIYF. DNA of the CDR3: TGTGCCAGCAGCCTCTCGGGACAGGCCGACGGGAGCGTCATATATTTT.

This clone was observed a few times. The rearrangement links TRBV19 to TRBJ1-5, with TRBD1 matching 7 bases. CDR3 length equals 15 residues. Trimming at V came to 5 bases and at J to 5 bases, leaving 9 bases not matched to a gene. The germline V gene has CDR1 LNHDA and CDR2 SQIVND (reference sequence). The CDR3, as DNA: TGTGCCAGTAGTCTTTACAGGGGCGCCGATCAGCCCCAGCATTTT. Translated: CASSLYRGADQPQHF.

This clone appeared a few times. The chain joins TRBV19 to TRBJ1-5, with D hard to call. Trimming removed 8 bases from V and 3 bases from J, with 8 bases in between. The CDR3 is 12 amino acids. The V gene's germline CDR1 is LNHDA and CDR2 SQIVND (reference sequence). For the CDR3, the DNA is TGTGCCAGTGAACAGCCCAATCAGCCCCAGCATTTT. Protein: CASEQPNQPQHF.

V gene TRBV5-1 combines with J gene TRBJ1-1, with 8 bases that match TRBD1. The CDR3 has 15 amino acids. With V trimmed by 4 bases and J by 4 bases, 9 bases remained unmatched. Germline CDR1 and CDR2: SGHRS and YFSETQ. CDR3 nucleotide sequence: TGCGCCAGCAGCCCAACGACAGGGGTCTTCACTGAAGCTTTCTTT. Protein: CASSPTTGVFTEAFF.

This sequence joins TRBV10-1 and TRBJ2-5; no clear D gene. V was shortened by 3 bases and J by 3 bases, with 17 bases between the two germline ends. The CDR3 is 16 residues long. The V gene's germline CDR1 is WNHNN and CDR2 SYGVQD (reference sequence). CDR3 nucleotides: TGCGCCAGCAGTGACCGGGTCAAAATTGGAAAAGAGACCCAGTACTTC. It codes for CASSDRVKIGKETQYF.

This chain joins TRBV2 and TRBJ1-1, with D perhaps matching TRBD1 (6 bases). This CDR3 contains 13 residues. Trimming cost V 6 bases and J 1 base, with 9 bases left between them. Per the germline V gene, CDR1 is SNHLY and CDR2 is FYNNEI. The CDR3 nucleotides read TGTGCCAGCAGACTGGACAGGAACACTGAAGCTTTCTTT. Its protein product is CASRLDRNTEAFF.

The count of this clone is one. V gene TRBV7-9 combines with J gene TRBJ2-3, with TRBD1 identical over 9 bases. The junction had 9 bases not matched to a gene; V was cut back by 5 bases and J by 3 bases. Germline values: CDR1 SEHNR, CDR2 FQNEAQ (reference sequence). The CDR3 covers 16 residues. The CDR3 nucleotides are TGTGCCAGCAGCCGCAGGACAGGGGTCGGAACAGATACGCAGTATTTT. Translation: CASSRRTGVGTDTQYF.

The chain is built from TRBV10-3 and TRBJ2-4; 13 bases fit TRBD2. J was trimmed by 1 base and V by 5 bases; bases with no gene match: 5. Germline CDR1 ENHRY, CDR2 SYGVKD. CDR3 length: 17 amino acids. CDR3 nucleotide sequence: TGTGCCATCAGTCGGACTAGCGGGGGTGGGGCCAAAAACATTCAGTACTTC. This sequence encodes CAISRTSGGGAKNIQYF.

CDR3: CASSLMSRTGWGSPLHF. The CDR3 DNA sequence: TGTGCCAGCAGCTTAATGTCTAGGACAGGGTGGGGTTCACCCCTCCACTTT. This chain connects TRBV11-2 to TRBJ1-6; 8 positions match TRBD1. The CDR3 length is 17 residues. J was trimmed by 9 bases and V by 2 bases; bases with no gene match: 12. Per germline, CDR1 SGHAT and CDR2 FQNNGV.

The chain has TRBV27 and TRBJ2-1; no clear D. The length of the CDR3 is 14 residues. The V end lost 6 bases, the J end lost 4 bases, and 13 bases lay between the germline ends. Per germline, CDR1 MNHEY and CDR2 SMNVEV (reference sequence). CDR3 sequence: CASSIRSAYNEQFF. As DNA, the CDR3 is TGTGCCAGCAGCATCAGGTCTGCTTACAATGAGCAGTTCTTC.

V and J are TRBV6-5 and TRBJ1-5; 8 nucleotides match TRBD1. CDR3 size: 14 residues. Germline assignment: CDR1 MNHEY and CDR2 SVGAGI. V gave up 6 bases and J gave up 2 bases; unmatched junction bases: 3. CDR3 loop: CASRLDRGNQPQHF. The CDR3 DNA follows: TGTGCCAGCAGGCTGGACAGGGGCAATCAGCCCCAGCATTTT.

This chain uses TRBV7-8 with TRBJ2-1; 7 bases line up with TRBD2. Looked up from germline, CDR1 is SGHVS and CDR2 is FQNEAQ. The CDR3 has 14 residues. V gave up 2 bases and J gave up 8 bases; unmatched junction bases: 6. The DNA for the CDR3 is TGTGCCAGCAGCTTATTGCGGGGGACCGATGAGCAGTTCTTC. Protein product: CASSLLRGTDEQFF.

The chain recombines TRBV3-1 (or the pseudogene TRBV3-2) with TRBJ1-5; D is possibly TRBD1 (5 bases). Trimming stripped 1 base from V and 7 bases from J, with 8 bases between. Per germline, CDR1 LGHDT and CDR2 YNNKEL (reference sequence). The CDR3 contains 13 residues. CDR3 nucleotide sequence: TGTGCCAGCAGCCAAGTTGGGGGGCAGCCCCAGCATTTT. It yields the protein CASSQVGGQPQHF.

This clone was recorded at least ten times. The gene calls are TRBV7-6 and TRBJ2-7, with 8 bases fitting TRBD1. Germline CDR1 and CDR2: SGHVS and FNYEAQ. There are 15 residues in the CDR3. J was trimmed by 0 bases and V by 5 bases; bases with no gene match: 6. For the CDR3, the DNA is TGTGCCAGCAGCCTGACAGGGGAGAGCTCCTACGAGCAGTACTTC. Translating gives CASSLTGESSYEQYF.

The chain has TRBV12-3 or TRBV12-4 and TRBJ2-7; tentatively, D is TRBD1 (6 bases). Between the trimmed V and J ends, which lost 3 bases and 13 bases, there was a span of 13 bases. This CDR3 is built from 11 residues. The CDR3 loop reads CASSFSLGHYF. As DNA, the CDR3 is TGTGCCAGCAGTTTTTCGTTGGGACACTACTTC.

The rearrangement uses TRBV2 and TRBJ2-7; possible D gene TRBD1, 6 bases. The V gene lost 2 bases and the J gene lost 5 bases, with 10 bases spanning the gap. Germline CDR1 and CDR2: SNHLY and FYNNEI. This CDR3 comprises 13 residues. The CDR3 region is CASSENRVNEQYF. Written as DNA, the CDR3 is TGTGCCAGCAGTGAAAACAGGGTGAACGAGCAGTACTTC.

This clone was recorded once. The chain is built from TRBV11-3 and TRBJ2-2, with TRBD1 as a possible D gene (5 bases). Germline CDR1 and CDR2: SGHNT and YENEEA. The CDR3 has 14 amino acids. Trimming removed 5 bases from V and 2 bases from J, with 9 bases in between. In DNA, the CDR3 is TGTGCCAGCAGCCTTGGACATAACACCGGGGAGCTGTTTTTT. Translation: CASSLGHNTGELFF.

This clone occurred once. The chain uses TRBV12-3 or TRBV12-4 and TRBJ2-7, with 8 bases aligning to TRBD1. This CDR3 has 13 amino acids. Trimming cost V 8 bases and J 4 bases; bases outside gene matches: 7. Here the CDR3 DNA reads TGTGCCAGCCGAAATACAGGGGGATACGAGCAGTACTTC. Its translation is CASRNTGGYEQYF.

The CDR3 nucleotides are TGCGCCAGCAGCCCGGGGACAGGGTCCCCTCTCGATGAGCAGTTCTTC. It is translated as CASSPGTGSPLDEQFF. The chain couples TRBV5-1 to TRBJ2-1; 9 positions match TRBD1. CDR1 and CDR2 from the germline V gene are SGHRS and YFSETQ. This CDR3 has 16 residues. Trimming removed 4 bases from V and 8 bases from J; junction bases left unmatched: 13.

About this clone: At one of its ends the junction is not consistent with the germline gene, which may arise from a read error. The chain is built from TRBV7-7 and TRBJ2-1, with 8 bases aligning to TRBD2. Germline V gives CDR1 SSHAT, CDR2 FNYEAQ (reference sequence). CDR3 length: 15 amino acids. Here the CDR3 DNA reads TGTGCTAGCAGCCCAGGCGGGGGGTTCTACAATGAGCAGTTCTTC. This gives the protein CASSPGGGFYNEQFF.

This clone was recorded only once. This chain joins TRBV28 and TRBJ1-5; 10 nucleotides line up with TRBD1. Trimming at V came to 3 bases and at J to 2 bases, leaving 10 bases not matched to a gene. This CDR3 spans 18 amino acids. In germline, CDR1 is MDHEN, CDR2 SYDVKM. CDR3 region: CASSFVGQGIGGNQPQHF. The CDR3 coding sequence is TGTGCCAGCAGTTTTGTGGGACAGGGGATCGGGGGCAATCAGCCCCAGCATTTT.

The rearrangement joins TRBV9 to TRBJ1-4; D gene uncertain. This CDR3 is built from 17 residues. Per germline, CDR1 SGDLS and CDR2 YYNGEE. Trimming pared 2 bases from V and 4 bases from J, leaving 18 bases between. In DNA, the CDR3 is TGTGCCAGCAGCGTTCCGGGCAGCCGAGGAGGTAATGAAAAACTGTTTTTT. It specifies CASSVPGSRGGNEKLFF.

The V and J genes are TRBV9 and TRBJ1-5, with TRBD1 matching 9 bases. Germline-derived CDR1 and CDR2 are SGDLS and YYNGEE. V lost 4 bases, J lost 4 bases, and 3 bases stayed unmatched. The CDR3 loop spans 14 amino acids. The CDR3 reads CASSLGTGNQPQHF. DNA of the CDR3: TGTGCCAGCAGCCTTGGGACAGGGAATCAGCCCCAGCATTTT.

The rearrangement links TRBV12-3 or TRBV12-4 to TRBJ1-1; 8 bases are a match to TRBD1. This CDR3 is 12 amino acids long. The ends lost 2 bases at V and 10 bases at J; junction bases unmatched: 3. CDR3 DNA: TGTGCCAGCAGTTTAACAGGGGGATCAGCTTTCTTT. This gives the protein CASSLTGGSAFF.

Comment on this clone: A read error may account for a junction end that differs from germline. This chain joins TRBV7-2 and TRBJ2-7; D is ambiguous. Germline assignment: CDR1 SGHTA and CDR2 FQGNSA. The CDR3 is 13 amino acids. Here the CDR3 DNA reads TGTGCCAGCAGCGTAGCCAGCTCCTACGAGCAGTACTTC. Encoded protein: CASSVASSYEQYF.